This T cell receptor (beta chain) stems from a study of shared T cell receptors in the human thymus. The method was immunoSEQ multiplex PCR; TCRdb's version includes in-frame clones alone and lacks a portion of them. This table holds 700,000 or so clones, approximately 85% found once. CDR3 length: 18 residues. The V segment lost 5 bases and the J segment 4 bases; nucleotides outside the gene matches: 18. The germline V gene has CDR1 SGHVS and CDR2 FNYEAQ. In addition, the sample was reused for a study of human thymus T cells. Per that paper: Resections from corrective heart surgery supplied the thymus tissue. Thymic and blood repertoires appeared to show biased V and J gene usage.

The receptor was isolated from a girl under three years old with a congenital heart defect. Sequencing input: thymocytes. The V and J genes are TRBV7-6 and TRBJ2-3; 7 positions match TRBD1. The CDR3 DNA sequence: TGTGCCAGCAGCCTCACCCAACACAGGGGCCGCGACGCAGATACGCAGTATTTT. Its translation: CASSLTQHRGRDADTQYF.